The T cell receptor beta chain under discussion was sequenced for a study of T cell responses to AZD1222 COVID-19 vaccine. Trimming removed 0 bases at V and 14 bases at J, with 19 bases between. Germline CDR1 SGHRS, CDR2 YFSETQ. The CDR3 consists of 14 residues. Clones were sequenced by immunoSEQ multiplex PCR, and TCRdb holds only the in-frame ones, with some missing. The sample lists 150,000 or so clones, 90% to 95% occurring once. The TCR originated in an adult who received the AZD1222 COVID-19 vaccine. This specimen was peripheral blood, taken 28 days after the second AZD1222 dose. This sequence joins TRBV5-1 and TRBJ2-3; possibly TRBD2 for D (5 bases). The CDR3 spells CASSLVTPTDLWYF. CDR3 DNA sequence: TGCGCCAGCAGCTTGGTTACCCCCACGGACTTGTGGTATTTT.